This TCR beta chain was sequenced in a study of T-cell memory formation after mild COVID-19. Overall study: The study found TCR clusters largely donor specific.

About this clonotype: Its antigen is still unknown.

One entry per CDR3 protein, called by TCRdb with MiXCR from the 5' RACE reads. The repertoire consists of about 240,000 distinct CDR3 sequences, with over 9% occurring once and the leading ten covering around a fifth. Study-level findings and limits: The pre-infection memory compartment contained some responding clones, suggesting cross-reactive memory joined. Contracting clones, day 15 to 85, had balanced CD4/CD8, and later expanders favored CD4+.

Germline CDR1 MNHEY, CDR2 SVGAGI. The CDR3 has 16 residues. Trimming removed 6 bases from V and 2 bases from J; junction bases left unmatched: 4. The chain recombines TRBV6-5 with TRBJ2-1; 13 bases are shared with TRBD2. The material sequenced was PBMCs or a T cell subset sorted from them (not recorded which). The clonotype originates from a man between 18 and 35 years old who had mild COVID-19 (a few samples of this study predate the infection). Cell type and time point are not known. CDR3 sequence reads: CASRRGLAGAYNEQFF. In DNA form, the CDR3 reads TGTGCCAGCAGACGCGGACTAGCGGGGGCCTACAATGAGCAGTTCTTC.